This T cell receptor beta chain was sequenced during a study of cytomegalovirus exposure and HLA in healthy donors (dated by TCRdb to about 2017). Regarding the research as a whole: An earlier analysis of 550 to 700 of the donors reported approximately 300 Gb of sequence data and some 120 million unique TCR beta sequences from 150 million to 200 million T cells. An early release that covered fewer than 800 HLA-typed donors contained approximately 300 gigabases of sequencing data and 65 million to 100 million unique TCR sequences. The genetic ancestry cluster associated with self-reported Caucasian donors included 81% of the 300 to 450 genotyped donors. The aim of the study was to test whether cataloging public T cell receptors could identify signatures of past pathogen exposure. Using immunosequencing, the study profiled T cell repertoires from around 670 subjects and related those repertoires to cytomegalovirus serostatus. A separate validation cohort of about 110 different subjects was used in addition to the approximately 670-subject first cohort. To predict cytomegalovirus infection status, the study combined high-throughput TCR immunosequencing, statistical association of individual TCRs with disease status, and machine learning. A later analysis re-analyzed previously published TCR beta repertoires from 550 to 700 donors and added high-resolution HLA genotyping to study TCR occurrence patterns. In the later analysis, no new phenotypic data were used to find candidate immune exposures; instead, reliance was placed on TCR beta sequences and their occurrence across donors. To decide whether each TCR beta V gene segment behaved as functional or pseudogenic, an earlier analysis of fewer than 750 of the donors relied on high-throughput TCR beta sequencing. Donor age, sex, ethnicity and CMV serostatus were compiled alongside the repertoire data. In a later genetic analysis, genome-wide SNP genotypes for about 65% of the roughly 670 donors were used, and that subset was treated as a discovery cohort. All discovery cohort repertoires had been generated on a single sequencing platform. Class I and class II HLA loci were covered by the typing at four-digit resolution. The number of donors typed differed by locus, with roughly 620-640 for A, B, C, DRB1 and DQB1, roughly 520 for DQA1, over 600 for DPA1, and around 460 for DPB1. Because of strong linkage in the cohort, 4 to 6 DR-DQ haplotypes were treated as single units for association and clustering. On average, 235,054 unique TCR beta nucleotide sequences were sequenced per donor among about 400 genotyped donors of the cohort, with roughly 18% of those sequences being non-productive. What the work shows at the level of the full study, not this receptor alone: In a later analysis, over 15,000 TCR beta sequences were associated with specific HLA alleles at a false discovery rate of 0.05. Presence/absence analyses assumed roughly uniform sequencing depth across donors, an assumption that may not hold. Most TCR sequences were seen in very few donors, while some public TCRs were found in many individuals. In vitro tests confirmed that a few of the cytomegalovirus-associated TCR beta chains recognize cytomegalovirus antigens. Broadly in line with IMGT annotations, most TCR beta V segments showed up in productive rearrangements about 90% or about 30% of the time in an earlier analysis of approximately 600 of the donors. A further reported finding was that TCR beta sequences accurately predicted the HLA-A and HLA-B alleles for most subjects in the first cohort. A cluster of highly shared sequence variants was judged likely to be a technical artifact of the sequencing pipeline. Linkage disequilibrium might explain the correlated functional status among segregating V segments, but an unknown experimental factor could not be excluded. Only TCR beta chains were sequenced in this cohort, and the absence of alpha or paired-chain data limited detectable features. A later analysis found that HLA-associated TCR beta chains were more clonally expanded and had lower generation probabilities than equally common non-associated chains. In both the original and validation cohorts, the classifier was reported to diagnose cytomegalovirus status with high specificity and sensitivity. In a later analysis, the rate of TCR association differed among HLA loci, with DRB1 alleles having the most associated TCRs and HLA-C alleles having the fewest. The authors suggested that the approach could potentially be extended to other disease states and immunological phenotypes. Strong co-occurrence of HLA alleles, especially DR and DQ, made assigning TCR associations to individual alleles difficult. A total of 164 TCR beta chains were listed by the study as associated with cytomegalovirus. Because some donors lacked HLA typing at each locus, the association tests relied only on the typed subset. Because counts were too low, roughly 18 rarely observed V segments, including chromosome 9 orphons, were left out of the earlier analysis of 500 to 750 of the donors. In a later analysis, several top co-occurrence clusters were reported to appear linked to parvovirus B19, influenza, CMV and Epstein-Barr virus. In a later analysis, most CMV-associated TCR beta chains were found to appear HLA-restricted, with HLA associations seemingly driven largely by CMV exposure. Compared with the roughly 700-donor mean, donors in an Asian-associated ancestry cluster had fewer N-insertions in productive TCRs, according to a later genetic analysis. A later genetic analysis associated a missense DCLRE1C variant with V-gene and J-gene trimming of TCR beta chains, and an independent cohort replicated the association. CMV serostatus was the only immune exposure information available for the cohort.

A remark on this clone: Its antigen is currently not known. Base qualities are not at hand, and no much larger clone is one base apart.

Receptor amplification or capture employed the immunoSEQ multiplex PCR assay. For the multiplex PCR, a mixture combining 60 forward primers for TCR Vbeta segments and 13 reverse primers for TCR Jbeta segments was used. Amplification of the CDR3 region of rearranged TCR beta genes was performed with a multiplex PCR assay on genomic DNA. Amplified TCR beta libraries were sequenced as 87-base-pair reads on the Illumina HiSeq System. Per the source publication's procedure: A later analysis counted about 76 million unique TCR beta chains across the 550 to 700 repertoires, and roughly 11 million of these chains were shared by at least two donors. Raw reads were error-corrected and collapsed into unique sequences with a nearest-neighbor algorithm that merged closely related sequences to remove PCR and sequencing errors. CDR3 sequences were aligned to IMGT reference sequences to assign V, D and J gene segments. Each retained sequence needed at least a six-nucleotide match to both a V gene segment and a J gene segment. Rearrangements were called productive when the CDR3 lacked stop codons and stayed in frame with V and J; all others were non-productive. Following IMGT convention, CDR3 was defined as the stretch from the second conserved V-encoded cysteine up to the conserved J-encoded phenylalanine. In an earlier analysis of more than 550 of the donors, sequences lacking an unambiguous match to a single V gene segment were excluded. In an earlier analysis of 587 of the donors, V segments were called functional above 56.7% productive rearrangements and were called segregating when the between-donor standard deviation exceeded 5%. A statistical classification framework was built for diagnosing cytomegalovirus status from the catalog of TCR beta chain sequences. A later analysis assigned V and J genes by comparing TCR nucleotide sequences with IMGT/GENE-DB human TR gene sequences. A later analysis assigned CDR3 sequences and most-parsimonious VDJ recombination scenarios with the TCRdist pipeline. In a later analysis, each TCR beta chain was defined by its CDR3 amino acid sequence together with its V-gene family, and reads without a unique V-gene family were excluded. In a later analysis, approximately 590 highly shared, low-generation-probability nucleotide sequences were removed to address suspected cross-contamination and a sequencing artifact. A later analysis calculated a clonal expansion index for each public chain from normalized within-repertoire ranks of inferred template counts. Generation probabilities in a later analysis came from a VDJ recombination model fitted to out-of-frame rearrangements, and those results were checked against IGoR. A later analysis scored TCR-TCR, TCR-HLA and TCR-CMV co-occurrence with hypergeometric tests, applying a repertoire-size bias correction to TCR pairs. False discovery rates were estimated in a later analysis by permuting HLA or CMV assignments 20 times. A later analysis grouped co-occurring TCRs with DBSCAN, adding TCRdist sequence similarity when clustering within HLA-allele-positive subsets. For co-occurrence clustering, repertoires with fewer than 30,000 or more than 120,000 public chains were excluded, along with five repertoires with anomalous nucleotide sharing. TCRdb retrieved this table from immuneACCESS and kept in-frame rearrangements only. Not all clones are present; in checked studies, unresolved V genes account for under half, and no reason is known for the remainder. The V and J calls and the clone size are those of that table, but D and trimming were determined from the DNA. The sample table shows over 200,000 clones, and about 80% are seen once. The top ten clones comprise roughly 6% of the sample.

The cohort consisted of 650 to 850 healthy bone marrow donors. At the time of sampling, every cohort member was nominally healthy, though immune exposures that went unrecorded were likely present. The donor was CMV seropositive and belonged to the group of over 250 seropositive cohort members. Every donor gave a peripheral blood sample, and the peripheral blood mononuclear cells from that sample were used for TCR beta sequencing. Genomic DNA was extracted from the blood cell samples with the Qiagen DNeasy Blood Extraction Kit. The receptor's source is a man between 35 and 55 years old in good health and CMV-seropositive. The sequencing input was PBMCs.

DNA sequence: TGCGCCAGCAGCTCTCAATGGACAGGGGGATCCGTCTATGGCTACACCTTC. Translation gives CASSSQWTGGSVYGYTF. In this chain, TRBV5-1 is recombined with TRBJ1-2; 10 central nucleotides agree with TRBD1. V loses 3 bases at its end and J loses 4 bases; junction bases beyond the gene matches: 12. Reading the germline V gene gives CDR1 SGHRS and CDR2 YFSETQ. The CDR3 runs 17 amino acids, cysteine and phenylalanine included. Only the CDR3 region is kept as DNA, spanning 51 bases read in frame from base 1.